The 2 T cell receptor beta chains presented below share a single source sample, sequenced in a study of T cells in Graves' hyperthyroidism and ophthalmopathy. TCR beta CDR3 regions were amplified from RNA transcripts. First-round RT-PCR of the TCR CDR3 relied on the HTBI primer set. TCRdb ran MiXCR on the multiplex PCR reads and lists one entry per CDR3 protein. Found here are 30,000 to 35,000 distinct CDR3 sequences, around 53% of them singletons; the top ten hold roughly 25%. Input material: blood. Receptor source: a woman between 35 and 50 years old with Graves' ophthalmopathy.

V usage is TRBV11-3 and J usage is TRBJ1-5; D ambiguous. V shed 5 bases and J shed 11 bases, with 19 bases lying between them. This CDR3 region has 14 residues. The germline gives CDR1 SGHNT, CDR2 YENEEA. The CDR3 region is CASSKRLGRETQHF. DNA of the CDR3: TGTGCCAGCAGCAAGAGGTTAGGCCGAGAGACCCAGCATTTT.

The V and J genes are TRBV5-1 and TRBJ2-2; D perhaps matches TRBD2 (6 bases). The CDR3 sequence is 13 residues long. V lost 5 bases, J lost 8 bases, and 13 bases lay in between. Germline V gene data show CDR1 as SGHRS and CDR2 as YFSETQ. The CDR3 nucleotides read TGCGCCAGCAGGGGGGGACCGTCGGGGGAGCTGTTTTTT. It encodes CASRGGPSGELFF.